This entry lists 30 T cell receptor beta chains sequenced from one sample in a study of control samples from healthy donors and cancer patients. Here immunoSEQ multiplex PCR was the method, and the copy in TCRdb shows in-frame clones only, minus some. The profile shows 65,000 to 80,000 clones, around nine tenths of them singletons. The sample comprised PBMCs. The receptors were sampled from a woman between 50 and 59 years old with colorectal cancer.

The rearrangement uses TRBV6-5 and TRBJ2-3; D possibly corresponds to TRBD2 (5 bases). This CDR3 has 15 amino acids. Trimming removed 6 bases at V and 2 bases at J, with 15 bases between. Germline V lookup: CDR1 MNHEY, CDR2 SVGAGI. CDR3 in DNA: TGTGCCAGCAGCCCCGGGGTTCAGATCACAGATACGCAGTATTTT. It encodes CASSPGVQITDTQYF.

The chain is built from TRBV4-3 and TRBJ1-1, with D hard to call. CDR1 is LGHNA and CDR2 is YSLEER in the germline V gene. The V gene lost 0 bases and the J gene lost 3 bases, with 5 bases spanning the gap. The CDR3 covers 13 residues. Here the CDR3 DNA reads TGCGCCAGCAGCCAAGACGTAGACACTGAAGCTTTCTTT. It yields the protein CASSQDVDTEAFF.

The J gene is TRBJ2-3, the V gene TRBV10-3; D uncertain. Germline CDR1 reads ENHRY; CDR2 reads SYGVKD. V lost 0 bases and J 3 bases, leaving 7 bases between the germline ends. This CDR3 spans 14 amino acids. The DNA of the CDR3 is TGTGCCATCAGTGAGTCTGTTGGAACAGATACGCAGTATTTT. This translates into CAISESVGTDTQYF.

V gene TRBV7-8 combines with J gene TRBJ1-5, with D hard to call. Germline V gene data show CDR1 as SGHVS and CDR2 as FQNEAQ. This CDR3 is built from 14 residues. The V end lost 1 base, the J end lost 5 bases, and 9 bases lay between the germline ends. This CDR3 is CASSLGQVDQPQHF. The CDR3 nucleotides are TGTGCCAGCAGCTTAGGCCAGGTTGATCAGCCCCAGCATTTT.

This clone was observed a handful of times. The chain has TRBV5-1 and TRBJ1-2; 7 positions agree with TRBD1. Per the germline V gene, CDR1 is SGHRS and CDR2 is YFSETQ. The CDR3 runs 16 residues. V was clipped by 0 bases and J by 5 bases; unmatched bases: 10. The CDR3 nucleotides read TGCGCCAGCAGCTTGGTACAGGGGAACTCTCAGTATGGCTACACCTTC. It yields the protein CASSLVQGNSQYGYTF.

The chain combines TRBV5-5 with TRBJ2-2; a possible D gene is TRBD1 (6 bases). V lost 5 bases and J 0 bases, leaving 11 bases between the germline ends. Germline V gives CDR1 SGHKS, CDR2 YYEKEE (reference sequence). The CDR3 spans 15 residues. CDR3: CASSTGTSNTGELFF. The CDR3, as DNA: TGTGCCAGCAGTACCGGGACATCGAACACCGGGGAGCTGTTTTTT.

This chain links TRBV6-5 with TRBJ1-2, with a weak D call TRBD1 (5 bases). The CDR3 is made up of 15 amino acids. Trimming took 2 bases from V and 8 from J, leaving 18 bases between them. Per germline, CDR1 MNHEY and CDR2 SVGAGI. The CDR3 sequence: CASSYLGTETMGYTF. Written as DNA, the CDR3 is TGTGCCAGCAGTTACCTCGGGACGGAAACTATGGGCTACACCTTC.

The chain has TRBV6-5 and TRBJ2-7; no firm D call. Looked up from germline, CDR1 is MNHEY and CDR2 is SVGAGI. The CDR3 spans 16 residues. CDR3 nucleotide sequence: TGTGCCGGCAGTTACTCGAAAGAGAGTAATAGCTACGAGCAGTACGTC. Residues: CAGSYSKESNSYEQYV.

In nucleotides, the CDR3 is TGTGCCAGCAGCTCCGGGGGGGGGTTAAAGGCCCTCCACTTT. Translated, it gives CASSSGGGLKALHF. The rearrangement uses TRBV7-9 and TRBJ1-6, with a weak D call TRBD1 (5 bases). Germline V gene sequence: CDR1 SEHNR, CDR2 FQNEAQ (reference sequence). CDR3 length: 14 amino acids. With 4 bases removed from V and 14 bases from J, the gap between germline ends came to 18 bases.

This rearrangement joins TRBV7-2 to TRBJ1-2; TRBD1 aligns across 7 bases. Looked up from germline, CDR1 is SGHTA and CDR2 is FQGNSA. The CDR3 runs to 15 residues. V lost 1 base and J lost 7; bases outside the gene matches: 9. The DNA of the CDR3 is TGTGCCAGCAGCTTAGGGGGCACAGGGGTTGTTGGCTACACCTTC. As protein: CASSLGGTGVVGYTF.

The J gene is TRBJ2-3, the V gene TRBV6-5; D tentatively fits TRBD1 or TRBD2 (7 bases each). The germline V gene has CDR1 MNHEY and CDR2 SVGAGI. This CDR3 region has 15 residues. The ends were cut back, 5 bases at V and 5 bases at J, with 17 bases in the middle. CDR3 amino acids: CASSIWEGARDTQYF. For the CDR3, the DNA is TGTGCCAGCAGTATATGGGAGGGGGCCCGAGATACGCAGTATTTT.

This clone was seen only once. This chain joins TRBV2 and TRBJ1-1; possibly TRBD1 for D (6 bases). Germline-derived CDR1 and CDR2 are SNHLY and FYNNEI. The V and J ends lost 8 bases and 2 bases respectively, with 15 bases between them. The CDR3 is 14 amino acids. The CDR3 bases are TGTGCCAGCGGGACATCCTCTTTCAACACTGAAGCTTTCTTT. Translation: CASGTSSFNTEAFF.

The CDR3 coding sequence is TGTGCCAGCAGCCACCCGGGACTGGCCTACAATGAGCAGTTCTTC. Residues: CASSHPGLAYNEQFF. The chain has TRBV27 and TRBJ2-1; the D gene is possibly TRBD2 (6 bases). The CDR3 has 15 amino acids. The germline V gene encodes CDR1 MNHEY and CDR2 SMNVEV (reference sequence). Trimming removed 6 bases at V and 2 bases at J, with 14 bases between.

This chain links TRBV18 with TRBJ1-1, with D perhaps TRBD1 (5 bases). Looked up from germline, CDR1 is KGHSH and CDR2 is LQKENI. V was trimmed by 3 bases and J by 3 bases, leaving 14 bases between them. This CDR3 is built from 15 residues. CDR3 protein: CASSPNSGPDTEAFF. CDR3 in DNA: TGTGCCAGCTCACCTAATTCGGGACCGGACACTGAAGCTTTCTTT.

This chain links TRBV5-8 with TRBJ1-1; D may be TRBD1 (5 bases). Germline assignment: CDR1 SGHTS and CDR2 YDEGEE. The CDR3 totals 13 residues. V shed 2 bases and J shed 2 bases, with 7 bases lying between them. CDR3 sequence (DNA): TGTGCCAGCAGCTTCGGGGCTAACACTGAAGCTTTCTTT. This sequence encodes CASSFGANTEAFF.

The rearrangement joins TRBV10-3 to TRBJ2-7; 7 nucleotides agree with TRBD1. CDR3 length: 12 amino acids. Trimming at V came to 6 bases and at J to 3 bases, leaving 2 bases not matched to a gene. Germline V CDR1 and CDR2: ENHRY, SYGVKD. The CDR3 loop is CAISGDSYEQYV. The CDR3 nucleotides read TGTGCCATCAGCGGGGACAGCTACGAGCAGTACGTC.

The gene calls are TRBV24-1 and TRBJ1-2; 7 bases fit TRBD1. Germline values: CDR1 KGHDR, CDR2 SFDVKD. The V segment lost 5 bases and the J segment 0 bases; nucleotides outside the gene matches: 5. This CDR3 region has 15 residues. The CDR3 loop reads CATSGNTGANYGYTF. CDR3 coding DNA: TGTGCCACCAGTGGGAATACAGGGGCTAACTATGGCTACACCTTC.

With respect to this clone: Other DNA sequences from this sample encode an identical CDR3 as well. This chain uses TRBV5-1 with TRBJ2-5, with D unclear. The germline V and J ends were trimmed by 6 bases and 1 base, with 7 bases remaining between them. Germline V gene data show CDR1 as SGHRS and CDR2 as YFSETQ. This CDR3 contains 12 residues. DNA of the CDR3: TGCGCCAGCACCGATTCCCAAGAGACCCAGTACTTC. Translation: CASTDSQETQYF.

This chain uses TRBV12-5 with TRBJ2-5, with 7 bases matching TRBD1. CDR1 LGHNT and CDR2 FRNRAP come from the germline V gene. V shed 6 bases, J shed 5 bases, and the junction held 12 bases outside the gene matches. The CDR3 contains 15 residues. CDR3 in DNA: TGTGCTAGTGGCCGGGAACAGGGGAAGCGGGAGACCCAGTACTTC. Its protein is CASGREQGKRETQYF.

The V gene is TRBV7-2, the J gene TRBJ1-5; tentative D call: TRBD1 (5 bases). V lost 4 bases and J 3 bases, leaving 13 bases between the germline ends. The germline gives CDR1 SGHTA, CDR2 FQGNSA. The CDR3 consists of 15 residues. CDR3 DNA sequence: TGTGCCAGCAGCTCGGGGACGGGGCTCAATCAGCCCCAGCATTTT. Translated: CASSSGTGLNQPQHF.

The chain employs TRBV6-2 or TRBV6-3 and TRBJ1-6, with a possible D match to TRBD1 (5 bases). V lost 5 bases to trimming and J lost 0 bases, with 14 bases between them. CDR1 and CDR2 from the germline V gene are MNHEY and SVGEGT. The CDR3 runs to 17 residues. The CDR3 sequence: CASSARQWSSYNSPLHF. The CDR3 DNA is TGTGCCAGCAGTGCACGACAGTGGAGCTCCTATAATTCACCCCTCCACTTT.

This clone appeared once. V and J are TRBV28 and TRBJ1-2; 7 bases fit TRBD1. The V and J ends lost 6 bases and 2 bases, in that order; junction bases with no gene match: 6. CDR3 length: 14 amino acids. In germline, CDR1 is MDHEN, CDR2 SYDVKM. This CDR3 is CASSRTGQNYGYTF. CDR3 coding DNA: TGTGCCAGCAGCCGGACAGGACAGAACTATGGCTACACCTTC.

The rearrangement joins TRBV2 to TRBJ2-7, with a tentative D call TRBD1 (5 bases). Germline CDR1 is SNHLY and CDR2 is FYNNEI. V was clipped by 4 bases and J by 6 bases, with 13 bases between them. CDR3 length: 13 amino acids. DNA for the CDR3: TGTGCCAGCAGTGTAGGGGCCTTCGCCGAGCAGTACGTC. Translation gives CASSVGAFAEQYV.

The gene calls are TRBV11-3 and TRBJ1-1; D is unresolved. Trimming took 3 bases from V and 1 from J, leaving 6 bases between them. Germline-derived CDR1 and CDR2 are SGHNT and YENEEA. The CDR3 extends over 13 amino acids. CDR3 nucleotides: TGTGCCAGCAGCTTGTCGCCGAACACTGAAGCTTTCTTT. Translation: CASSLSPNTEAFF.

The V and J genes are TRBV5-1 and TRBJ2-2; D is tentatively TRBD1 or TRBD2 (5 bases each). CDR1 is SGHRS, CDR2 YFSETQ, per germline. CDR3 length equals 16 residues. V dropped 2 bases and J dropped 3 bases, with 14 bases sitting between them. In DNA form, the CDR3 reads TGCGCCAGCAGCTTAATGGGACCGCGGGACACCGGGGAGCTGTTTTTT. This gives the protein CASSLMGPRDTGELFF.

This rearrangement joins TRBV19 to TRBJ1-5; D perhaps matches TRBD1 (5 bases). CDR3 length: 15 residues. The ends were cut back, 4 bases at V and 5 bases at J, with 15 bases in the middle. CDR1 LNHDA and CDR2 SQIVND come from the germline V gene (reference sequence). The CDR3 here is CASSNRDGGYQPQHF. The CDR3 bases are TGTGCCAGTAGTAACCGGGACGGGGGGTATCAGCCCCAGCATTTT.

CDR3 nucleotide sequence: TGTGCTAGTGGTTTGGTCCAGGGGGATCGGAATCAGCCCCAGCATTTT. It translates to CASGLVQGDRNQPQHF. The genes are TRBV12-5 and TRBJ1-5; the match to TRBD1 covers 7 bases. The germline V gene has CDR1 LGHNT and CDR2 FRNRAP. J gave up 4 bases and V 0 bases, and 6 bases lay outside the gene matches. The CDR3 has 16 residues.

The gene calls are TRBV27 and TRBJ1-2; 8 positions agree with TRBD1. Per the germline V gene, CDR1 is MNHEY and CDR2 is SMNVEV (reference sequence). The CDR3 length is 13 residues. Germline trimming cut 5 bases from V and 4 bases from J; bases unmatched to any gene: 3. CDR3 sequence reads: CASSQGAGYGYTF. CDR3 nucleotides: TGTGCCAGCAGTCAGGGGGCAGGCTATGGCTACACCTTC.

The chain uses TRBV6-1 and TRBJ2-5, with D unclear. The CDR3 has 15 amino acids. Per germline, CDR1 MNHNS and CDR2 SASEGT. V was shortened by 0 bases and J by 0 bases, with 8 bases between the two germline ends. The CDR3 DNA follows: TGTGCCAGCAGTGAAGCCGGCGTTTACCAAGAGACCCAGTACTTC. Protein product: CASSEAGVYQETQYF.

The V call is TRBV5-4, the J call TRBJ2-3; the match to TRBD2 covers 10 bases. Germline V CDR1 and CDR2: SGHNT, YYREEE (reference sequence). The CDR3 runs 15 residues. V shed 6 bases, J shed 4 bases, and the junction held 8 bases outside the gene matches. The CDR3 DNA is TGTGCCAGCACCGAAGGGACTAGCGCAGCAGATACGCAGTATTTT. It specifies CASTEGTSAADTQYF.